The 24 T cell receptor beta chains below all came from one sample that was sequenced in a study of shared clonotypes between healthy human individuals. Libraries were prepared by immunoSEQ multiplex PCR; TCRdb keeps only in-frame clonotypes and omits some of them. The data show fewer than 1.6 million clones, around 98.5% seen once. Input material: naive CD4+ T cells sorted from blood. Subset of the sample: CD45RA+ positively selected. The receptors derive from a young man in good health.

The J gene is TRBJ1-5, the V gene TRBV30, with 7 bases matching TRBD1. The CDR3 is 15 residues long. Germline CDR1 is GTSNPN and CDR2 is SVGIG (reference sequence). Trimming removed 4 bases from V and 3 bases from J; junction bases left unmatched: 9. CDR3 amino acids: CAWNGGQVFNQPQHF. The CDR3 nucleotides read TGTGCCTGGAACGGAGGACAGGTCTTCAATCAGCCCCAGCATTTT.

The V call is TRBV14, the J call TRBJ2-7; D not resolved. With 0 bases removed from V and 3 bases from J, the gap between germline ends came to 9 bases. The CDR3 totals 14 residues. Germline loops: CDR1 SGHDN, CDR2 FVKESK. The CDR3 protein is CASSQDRRIYEQYF. The CDR3 DNA sequence: TGTGCCAGCAGCCAAGATAGGAGAATCTACGAGCAGTACTTC. Full variable domain (missing parts from reference TRBV14 and TRBJ2-7): EAGVTQFPSHSVIEKGQTVTLRCDPISGHDNLYWYRRVMGKEIKFLLHFVKESKQDESGMPNNRFLAERTGGTYSTLKVQPAELEDSGVYFCASSQDRRIYEQYFGPGTRLTVT.

J is TRBJ2-7 and V is TRBV6-1, with D unresolved. The length of the CDR3 is 14 residues. Trimming cost V 7 bases and J 7 bases, with 20 bases left between them. Germline CDR1 reads MNHNS; CDR2 reads SASEGT. CDR3 loop: CASTSGAGSLEQYF. The CDR3 nucleotides read TGTGCCAGCACTTCCGGCGCAGGATCTTTGGAGCAGTACTTC.

V gene TRBV18 combines with J gene TRBJ2-1; D is unclear. V was shortened by 2 bases and J by 4 bases, with 9 bases between the two germline ends. Germline V lookup: CDR1 KGHSH, CDR2 LQKENI. This CDR3 has 14 amino acids. The CDR3 DNA follows: TGTGCCAGCTCACCAGAGGACGGTTACAATGAGCAGTTCTTC. Its translation is CASSPEDGYNEQFF.

This chain connects TRBV9 to TRBJ2-1; 9 nucleotides agree with TRBD1. The trim removed 4 bases at V and 8 bases at J, leaving 13 bases unmatched. The CDR3 spans 16 residues. The germline CDR1 and CDR2 sequences are SGDLS and YYNGEE. In DNA, the CDR3 is TGTGCCAGCAGCCCCAGAGGGGACAGGGTCGTTTATGAGCAGTTCTTC. Translating it yields CASSPRGDRVVYEQFF.

The chain couples TRBV10-2 to TRBJ2-7, with TRBD1 identical over 10 bases. V lost 2 bases and J lost 3; bases outside the gene matches: 4. The CDR3 is 15 amino acids. Germline CDR1 reads WSHSY; CDR2 reads SAAADI. CDR3 DNA: TGCGCCAGCAGTGAGCCGGGACAGGGGCACTACGAGCAGTACTTC. This encodes CASSEPGQGHYEQYF.

The rearrangement joins TRBV7-9 to TRBJ2-3; D is perhaps TRBD2 (6 bases). The CDR3 totals 13 residues. CDR1 is SEHNR, CDR2 FQNEAQ, per germline (reference sequence). With 5 bases removed from V and 10 bases from J, the gap between germline ends came to 16 bases. DNA of the CDR3: TGTGCCAGCAGCCCAGTGGTGGGAGGCTCGCAGTATTTT. Translated: CASSPVVGGSQYF.

The J gene is TRBJ2-7, the V gene TRBV6-5; 10 bases are a match to TRBD1. The V gene's germline CDR1 is MNHEY and CDR2 SVGAGI. V was clipped by 5 bases and J by 6 bases; unmatched bases: 10. This CDR3 has 15 amino acids. CDR3 protein: CASSPTRDRGLEQYF. The CDR3 DNA reads TGTGCCAGCAGTCCCACCAGGGACAGGGGCCTCGAGCAGTACTTC.

As concerns this clone: This specimen includes other DNA sequences encoding the same CDR3. The chain joins TRBV9 to TRBJ2-2, with unresolved D. The V and J ends lost 0 bases and 7 bases respectively, with 4 bases between them. The length of the CDR3 is 12 residues. Looked up from germline, CDR1 is SGDLS and CDR2 is YYNGEE. The CDR3 loop is CASSVVGGELFF. DNA of the CDR3: TGTGCCAGCAGCGTAGTGGGCGGGGAGCTGTTTTTT.

CDR3 region: CASSGGQGGGETQYF. The CDR3 bases are TGCGCCAGCAGCGGGGGACAGGGAGGTGGGGAGACCCAGTACTTC. The chain recombines TRBV5-1 with TRBJ2-5, with 9 bases that match TRBD1. This CDR3 has 15 amino acids. V trimming: 4 bases; J trimming: 5 bases; junction bases outside the gene matches: 9. Germline assignment: CDR1 SGHRS and CDR2 YFSETQ.

V gene TRBV20-1 combines with J gene TRBJ2-2; D is unclear. In germline, CDR1 is DFQATT, CDR2 SNEGSKA (reference sequence). CDR3 length: 11 amino acids. The V and J ends lost 3 bases and 6 bases respectively, with 5 bases between them. CDR3: CSASGPGELFF. The CDR3 nucleotides read TGCAGTGCTAGCGGGCCCGGGGAGCTGTTTTTT.

The V gene is TRBV20-1, the J gene TRBJ2-5, with D hard to call. The V end lost 5 bases, the J end lost 7 bases, and 8 bases lay between the germline ends. The CDR3 consists of 10 residues. Germline V gene sequence: CDR1 DFQATT, CDR2 SNEGSKA (reference sequence). This chain's CDR3 is CSAGYGTQYF. The CDR3, as DNA: TGCAGTGCTGGGTATGGGACCCAGTACTTC.

This sequence joins TRBV11-2 and TRBJ2-1; a weak D match, TRBD2 (6 bases). This CDR3 contains 16 residues. V dropped 5 bases and J dropped 3 bases, with 17 bases sitting between them. Germline V gene data show CDR1 as SGHAT and CDR2 as FQNNGV. The CDR3 spells CASSQRAQALYNEQFF. The CDR3 coding sequence is TGTGCCAGCAGCCAGCGGGCCCAGGCCCTCTACAATGAGCAGTTCTTC.

The chain recombines TRBV27 with TRBJ2-3, with 9 positions matching TRBD2. CDR1 MNHEY and CDR2 SMNVEV come from the germline V gene (reference sequence). V dropped 3 bases and J dropped 1; count of bases not matched to a gene: 11. CDR3 length: 18 residues. The CDR3 sequence: CASSFSGWREGRTDTQYF. The DNA of the CDR3 is TGTGCCAGCAGTTTTTCTGGTTGGCGGGAGGGCCGCACAGATACGCAGTATTTT.

The CDR3 reads CASSWGQGYTDTQYF. The CDR3, as DNA: TGTGCCAGCAGTTGGGGACAGGGCTACACAGATACGCAGTATTTT. The chain uses TRBV6-5 and TRBJ2-3, with 9 positions matching TRBD1. This CDR3 has 15 amino acids. Germline loops: CDR1 MNHEY, CDR2 SVGAGI. V was clipped by 4 bases and J by 2 bases; unmatched bases: 4.

The chain has TRBV15 and TRBJ2-3; weak D call: TRBD1 (5 bases). V lost 0 bases and J lost 4, with 11 bases in between. This CDR3 region has 15 residues. Germline V gene data show CDR1 as LNHNV and CDR2 as YYDKDF (reference sequence). This CDR3 reads CATSRDPGPADTQYF. CDR3 nucleotides: TGTGCCACCAGCAGAGATCCAGGGCCAGCAGATACGCAGTATTTT.

A remark on this clone: The same CDR3 can be traced to other DNA sequences in this sample. The chain recombines TRBV18 with TRBJ2-1; perhaps TRBD2 as D (5 bases). V lost 3 bases and J lost 8, with 5 bases in between. The CDR3 has 11 residues. Germline CDR1 is KGHSH and CDR2 is LQKENI. CDR3 nucleotide sequence: TGTGCCAGCTCACCGCGGGATGAGCAGTTCTTC. Translating it yields CASSPRDEQFF. The whole variable domain, remainder taken from reference TRBV18 and TRBJ2-1, is NAGVMQNPRHLVRRRGQEARLRCSPMKGHSHVYWYRQLPEEGLKFMVYLQKENIIDESGMPKERFSAEFPKEGPSILRIQQVVRGDSAAYFCASSPRDEQFFGPGTRLTVL.

The V gene is TRBV10-2, the J gene TRBJ2-7; 11 bases are a match to TRBD2. Germline V gives CDR1 WSHSY, CDR2 SAAADI. J was trimmed by 12 bases and V by 0 bases; bases with no gene match: 16. This CDR3 spans 17 amino acids. The CDR3 loop is CASSESSSGRAMRKPYF. In DNA form, the CDR3 reads TGCGCCAGCAGTGAGTCGAGTAGCGGGAGGGCCATGCGTAAGCCGTACTTC.

This chain connects TRBV11-2 to TRBJ2-2, with no clear D. V was cut by 4 bases and J by 7 bases, with 10 bases left in between. The CDR3 extends over 13 amino acids. Germline V gene data show CDR1 as SGHAT and CDR2 as FQNNGV. The CDR3 here is CASSSRFSGELFF. The CDR3, as DNA: TGTGCCAGCAGCTCGCGCTTCAGCGGGGAGCTGTTTTTT.

This sequence joins TRBV2 and TRBJ2-1; D call uncertain. This CDR3 spans 14 amino acids. V was clipped by 2 bases and J by 4 bases, with 9 bases between them. CDR1 and CDR2 (germline): SNHLY, FYNNEI. In DNA, the CDR3 is TGTGCCAGCAGTGAAATTTCCGAATACAATGAGCAGTTCTTC. Encoded protein: CASSEISEYNEQFF. Full variable domain (rest looked up from reference TRBV2 and TRBJ2-1): EPEVTQTPSHQVTQMGQEVILRCVPISNHLYFYWYRQILGQKVEFLVSFYNNEISEKSEIFDDQFSVERPDGSNFTLKIRSTKLEDSAMYFCASSEISEYNEQFFGPGTRLTVL.

The chain carries TRBV5-4 and TRBJ2-7; D gene unclear. Germline CDR1 is SGHNT and CDR2 is YYREEE (reference sequence). The CDR3 is 14 amino acids. Trimming removed 1 base from V and 0 bases from J, with 8 bases in between. The CDR3 DNA reads as TGTGCCAGCAGCTTGCGTCAAAGCTCCTACGAGCAGTACTTC. This gives the protein CASSLRQSSYEQYF.

The V gene is TRBV18, the J gene TRBJ2-5, with 7 bases lining up with TRBD1. The length of the CDR3 is 16 residues. V lost 3 bases and J lost 2; bases outside the gene matches: 9. Germline V gene sequence: CDR1 KGHSH, CDR2 LQKENI. The CDR3 bases are TGTGCCAGCTCACCCCAGAGACAGGGATCACAAGAGACCCAGTACTTC. Translation: CASSPQRQGSQETQYF.

The chain employs TRBV5-4 and TRBJ1-1; unclear D gene. Germline CDR1 SGHNT, CDR2 YYREEE (reference sequence). The CDR3 loop spans 13 amino acids. Deletions cut 3 bases from V and 6 bases from J, with 12 bases between. Written as DNA, the CDR3 is TGTGCCAGCAGCTCCGCGACTGGGGCTGAAGCTTTCTTT. Its protein product is CASSSATGAEAFF.

The gene calls are TRBV29-1 and TRBJ2-3, with 13 nucleotides matching TRBD2. CDR3 length: 13 amino acids. The V gene end was trimmed by 7 bases and the J gene end by 6 bases; junction bases not matched to a gene: 4. Looked up from germline, CDR1 is SQVTM and CDR2 is ANQGSEA. The DNA of the CDR3 is TGCAGCGACCGACTAGCGGGAGGTGATACGCAGTATTTT. Its protein product is CSDRLAGGDTQYF.